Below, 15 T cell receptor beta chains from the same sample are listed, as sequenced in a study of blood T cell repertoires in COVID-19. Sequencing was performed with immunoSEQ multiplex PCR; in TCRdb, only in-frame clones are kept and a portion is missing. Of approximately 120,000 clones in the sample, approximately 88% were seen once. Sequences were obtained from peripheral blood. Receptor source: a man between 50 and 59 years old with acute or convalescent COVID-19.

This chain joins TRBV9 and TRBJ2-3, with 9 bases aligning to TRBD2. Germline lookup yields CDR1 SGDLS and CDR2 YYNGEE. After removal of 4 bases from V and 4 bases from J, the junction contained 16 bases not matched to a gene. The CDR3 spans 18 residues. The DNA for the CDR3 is TGTGCCAGCAGCCTGCTATCCGGGACTAGCTTGTTCGCAGATACGCAGTATTTT. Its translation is CASSLLSGTSLFADTQYF.

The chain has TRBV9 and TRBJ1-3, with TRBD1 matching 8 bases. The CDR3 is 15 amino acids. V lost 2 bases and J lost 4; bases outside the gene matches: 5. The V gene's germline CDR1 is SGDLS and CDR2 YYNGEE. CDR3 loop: CASSVRQGLGNTIYF. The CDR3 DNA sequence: TGTGCCAGCAGCGTGCGACAGGGGCTAGGAAACACCATATATTTT.

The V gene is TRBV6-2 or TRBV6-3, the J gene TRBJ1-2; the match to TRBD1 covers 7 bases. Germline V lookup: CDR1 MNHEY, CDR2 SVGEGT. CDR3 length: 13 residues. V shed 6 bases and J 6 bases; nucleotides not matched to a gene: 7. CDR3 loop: CASRYGTENGYTF. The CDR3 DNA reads TGTGCCAGCAGATACGGGACAGAAAATGGCTACACCTTC.

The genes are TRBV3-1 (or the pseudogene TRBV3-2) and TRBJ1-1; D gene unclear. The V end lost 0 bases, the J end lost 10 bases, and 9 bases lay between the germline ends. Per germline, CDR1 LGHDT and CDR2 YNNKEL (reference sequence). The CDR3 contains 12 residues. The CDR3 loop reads CASSQEARRAFF. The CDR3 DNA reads TGTGCCAGCAGCCAAGAGGCCCGGAGAGCTTTCTTT.

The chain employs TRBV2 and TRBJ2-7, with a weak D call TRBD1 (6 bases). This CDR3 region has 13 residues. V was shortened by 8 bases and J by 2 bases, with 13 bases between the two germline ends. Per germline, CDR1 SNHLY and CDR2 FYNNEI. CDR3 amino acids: CASGPDSTYEQYF. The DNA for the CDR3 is TGTGCCAGCGGGCCGGACAGCACCTACGAGCAGTACTTC. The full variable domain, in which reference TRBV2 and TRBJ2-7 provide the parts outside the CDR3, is EPEVTQTPSHQVTQMGQEVILRCVPISNHLYFYWYRQILGQKVEFLVSFYNNEISEKSEIFDDQFSVERPDGSNFTLKIRSTKLEDSAMYFCASGPDSTYEQYFGPGTRLTVT.

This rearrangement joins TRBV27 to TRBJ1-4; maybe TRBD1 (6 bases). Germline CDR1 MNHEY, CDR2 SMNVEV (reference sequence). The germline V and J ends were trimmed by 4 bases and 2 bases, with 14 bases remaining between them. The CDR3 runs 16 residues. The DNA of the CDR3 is TGTGCCAGCAGTTCCCGTGACAGGCGGACTAATGAAAAACTGTTTTTT. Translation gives CASSSRDRRTNEKLFF.

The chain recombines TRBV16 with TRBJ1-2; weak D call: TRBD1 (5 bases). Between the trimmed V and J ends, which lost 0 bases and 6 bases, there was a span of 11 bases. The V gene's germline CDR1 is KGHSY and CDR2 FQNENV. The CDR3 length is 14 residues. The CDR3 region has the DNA TGTGCCAGCAGCCAATCCGGGGGTTGGCATGGCTACACCTTC. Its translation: CASSQSGGWHGYTF. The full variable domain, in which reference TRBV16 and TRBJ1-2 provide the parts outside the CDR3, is GEEVAQTPKHLVRGEGQKAKLYCAPIKGHSYVFWYQQVLKNEFKFLISFQNENVFDETGMPKERFSAKCLPNSPCSLEIQATKLEDSAVYFCASSQSGGWHGYTFGSGTRLTVV.

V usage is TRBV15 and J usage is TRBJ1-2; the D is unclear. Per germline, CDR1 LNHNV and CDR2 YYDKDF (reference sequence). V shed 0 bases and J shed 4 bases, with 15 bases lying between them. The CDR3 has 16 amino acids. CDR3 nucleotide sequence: TGTGCCACCAGCAGAGATGGCGCGGGCGCGAGCTATGGCTACACCTTC. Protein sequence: CATSRDGAGASYGYTF.

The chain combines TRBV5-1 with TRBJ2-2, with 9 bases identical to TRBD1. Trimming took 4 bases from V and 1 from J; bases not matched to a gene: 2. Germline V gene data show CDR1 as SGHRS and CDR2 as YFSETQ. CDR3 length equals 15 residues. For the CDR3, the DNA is TGCGCCAGCAGCCCGGGACAGGGGAACACCGGGGAGCTGTTTTTT. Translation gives CASSPGQGNTGELFF. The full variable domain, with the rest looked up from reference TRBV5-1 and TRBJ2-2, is KAGVTQTPRYLIKTRGQQVTLSCSPISGHRSVSWYQQTPGQGLQFLFEYFSETQRNKGNFPGRFSGRQFSNSRSEMNVSTLELGDSALYLCASSPGQGNTGELFFGEGSRLTVL.

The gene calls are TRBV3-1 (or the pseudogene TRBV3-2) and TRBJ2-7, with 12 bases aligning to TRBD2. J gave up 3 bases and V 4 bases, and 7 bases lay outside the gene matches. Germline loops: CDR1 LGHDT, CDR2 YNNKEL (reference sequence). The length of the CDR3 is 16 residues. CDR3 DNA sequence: TGTGCCAGCAGCCTTCGACTAGCGGGAGCGATCTACGAGCAGTACTTC. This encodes CASSLRLAGAIYEQYF.

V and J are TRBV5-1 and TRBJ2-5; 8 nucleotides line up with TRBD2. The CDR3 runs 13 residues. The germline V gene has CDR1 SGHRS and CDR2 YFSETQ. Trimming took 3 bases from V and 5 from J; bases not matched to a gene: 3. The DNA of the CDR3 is TGCGCCAGCAGCTCTGGACTAGCTGAGACCCAGTACTTC. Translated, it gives CASSSGLAETQYF.

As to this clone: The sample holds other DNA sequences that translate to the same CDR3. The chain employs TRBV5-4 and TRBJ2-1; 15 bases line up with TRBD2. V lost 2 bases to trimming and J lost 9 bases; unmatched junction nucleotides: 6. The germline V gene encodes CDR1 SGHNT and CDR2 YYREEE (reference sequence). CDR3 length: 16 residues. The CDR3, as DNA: TGTGCCAGCAGCTTACCGGGACTAGCGGGAGGAGGTGAGCAGTTCTTC. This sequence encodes CASSLPGLAGGGEQFF.

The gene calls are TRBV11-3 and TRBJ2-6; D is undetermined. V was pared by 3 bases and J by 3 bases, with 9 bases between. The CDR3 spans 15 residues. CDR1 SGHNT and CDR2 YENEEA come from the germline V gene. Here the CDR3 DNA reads TGTGCCAGCAGCTTGCTAGGTCTTGGGGCCAACGTCCTGACTTTC. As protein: CASSLLGLGANVLTF.

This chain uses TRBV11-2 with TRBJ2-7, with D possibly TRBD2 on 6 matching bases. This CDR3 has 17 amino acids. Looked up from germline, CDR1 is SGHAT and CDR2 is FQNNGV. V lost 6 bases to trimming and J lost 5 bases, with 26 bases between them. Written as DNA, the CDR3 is TGTGCCAGCAGGTTAATGGTCGGAGGGGCAAGTCGCAACGAGCAGTACTTC. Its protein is CASRLMVGGASRNEQYF.

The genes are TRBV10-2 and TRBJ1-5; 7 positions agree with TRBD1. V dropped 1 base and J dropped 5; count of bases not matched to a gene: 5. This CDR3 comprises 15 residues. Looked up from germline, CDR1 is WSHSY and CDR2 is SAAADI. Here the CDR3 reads CASSEFTGAYQPQHF. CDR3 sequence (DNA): TGCGCCAGCAGTGAGTTCACAGGGGCTTATCAGCCCCAGCATTTT.